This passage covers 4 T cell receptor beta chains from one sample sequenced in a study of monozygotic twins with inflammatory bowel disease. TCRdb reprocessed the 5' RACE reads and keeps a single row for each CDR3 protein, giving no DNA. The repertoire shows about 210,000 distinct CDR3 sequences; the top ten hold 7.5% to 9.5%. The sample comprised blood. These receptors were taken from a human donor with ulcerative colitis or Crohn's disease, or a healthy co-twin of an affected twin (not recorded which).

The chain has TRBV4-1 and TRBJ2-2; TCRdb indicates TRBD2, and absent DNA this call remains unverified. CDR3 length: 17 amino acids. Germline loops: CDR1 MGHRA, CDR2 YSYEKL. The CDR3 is CASSHSSGGPGTGELFF.

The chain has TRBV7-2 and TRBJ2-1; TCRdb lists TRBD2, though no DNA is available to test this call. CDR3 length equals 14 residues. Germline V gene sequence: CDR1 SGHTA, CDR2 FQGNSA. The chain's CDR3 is CAGSGRAGDNEQFF.

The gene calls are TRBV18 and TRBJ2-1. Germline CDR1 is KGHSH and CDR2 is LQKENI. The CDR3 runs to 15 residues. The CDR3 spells CASSPRDTEYNEQFF.

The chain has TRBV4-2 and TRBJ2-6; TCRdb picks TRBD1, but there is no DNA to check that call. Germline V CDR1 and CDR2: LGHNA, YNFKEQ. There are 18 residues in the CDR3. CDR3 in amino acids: CASSQDPGAISGANVLTF.